This T cell receptor (beta chain) was identified in a study of cytomegalovirus exposure and HLA in healthy donors. Use of 60 Vbeta and 13 Jbeta primers characterized the PCR. This table comes from immunoSEQ multiplex PCR, and its TCRdb copy is limited to in-frame clones, with some not included. The data hold roughly 200,000 clones, with around four fifths observed a single time. The V gene end was trimmed by 6 bases and the J gene end by 6 bases; junction bases not matched to a gene: 9. CDR3 length equals 15 residues. Per germline, CDR1 LNHDA and CDR2 SQIVND (reference sequence). The clonotype originates from a woman aged 40 to 50 in good health and CMV-seronegative. The J gene is TRBJ1-4, the V gene TRBV19, with 8 bases fitting TRBD1. The sample comprised PBMCs. Here the CDR3 reads CASSSQSTGDEKLFF. CDR3 in DNA: TGTGCCAGTAGCTCCCAATCGACAGGGGATGAAAAACTGTTTTTT.